This T cell receptor (beta chain) was found in a study of shared clonotypes between healthy human individuals. Study results and caveats: Among the subsets, naive ones generally showed larger estimated richness than memory ones. Some clonotypes were shared by all four sorted-subset donors, while others were not shared. The non-shared ones had lower generation probabilities than the shared ones.

The protocol was immunoSEQ multiplex PCR, while the TCRdb copy is restricted to in-frame clones and leaves out a portion. Of about 1 million clones listed, around 74% were seen once; the top ten hold approximately 1.3%. Comments on this clone: As yet, its antigen is unknown.

The CD4+ fraction was divided into a CD45RA+ naive subset and a CD45RA-negative memory subset. This CDR3 comprises 16 residues. Germline V gene sequence: CDR1 SGHRS, CDR2 YFSETQ. V trimming: 5 bases; J trimming: 1 base; junction bases outside the gene matches: 8. The source is a man younger than 35 in good health. The rearrangement links TRBV5-1 to TRBJ1-1, with 10 bases identical to TRBD1. Material for sequencing was memory CD4+ T cells sorted from blood. This sample's subset: CD45RA-negative fraction. The CDR3 nucleotides read TGCGCCAGCAGACCAGGGACAGGGGAAAAGAACACTGAAGCTTTCTTT. Protein: CASRPGTGEKNTEAFF.